What follows are 11 T cell receptor beta chains derived from one specimen sequenced in a study of T cell responses to AZD1222 COVID-19 vaccine. Assay used: immunoSEQ multiplex PCR; TCRdb lists only in-frame clones, some missing. The sample has about 160,000 clones, just over 90% seen once. Specimen: peripheral blood, collected on day 0 of MenACWY control vaccination. These receptors all come from an adult in good health.

This clone has just a few counts. This chain uses TRBV11-2 with TRBJ1-6, with no clear D. The CDR3 has 13 residues. Germline CDR1 SGHAT, CDR2 FQNNGV. Deletions cut 5 bases from V and 4 bases from J, with 6 bases between. The CDR3: CASSLDYNSPLHF. The CDR3 DNA sequence: TGTGCCAGCAGCCTCGATTATAATTCACCCCTCCACTTT.

Note on this clone: A read error may account for a junction end that differs from germline. The same CDR3 is also encoded by other DNA sequences in this sample. The J gene is TRBJ1-2, the V gene TRBV29-1; a weak D match, TRBD1 (6 bases). The germline V gene has CDR1 SQVTM and CDR2 ANQGSEA. CDR3 length equals 12 residues. The CDR3 spells CSVEGGAGGYTF. DNA for the CDR3: TGCAGCGTCGAAGGGGGGGCAGGTGGCTACACCTTC.

V gene TRBV3-1 (or the pseudogene TRBV3-2) combines with J gene TRBJ1-1; unclear D gene. The V gene's germline CDR1 is LGHDT and CDR2 YNNKEL (reference sequence). The V end was cut by 4 bases, the J end by 5 bases, with 11 bases between. The CDR3 sequence is 13 residues long. This CDR3 is CASSLLLGTEAFF. The CDR3 bases are TGTGCCAGCAGCCTCCTACTAGGGACTGAAGCTTTCTTT.

The rearrangement links TRBV4-1 to TRBJ1-3; D remains ambiguous. V dropped 4 bases and J dropped 0 bases, with 13 bases sitting between them. CDR1 is MGHRA, CDR2 YSYEKL, per germline. The CDR3 has 16 amino acids. The CDR3 sequence is CASSRQSGPSGNTIYF. The CDR3 DNA is TGCGCCAGCAGCCGTCAATCCGGGCCCTCTGGAAACACCATATATTTT.

The chain uses TRBV2 and TRBJ2-1, with 8 bases aligning to TRBD2. The CDR3 spans 15 residues. The trim removed 3 bases at V and 10 bases at J, leaving 11 bases unmatched. Germline values: CDR1 SNHLY, CDR2 FYNNEI. As DNA, the CDR3 is TGTGCCAGCAGTGAGGCGGCGGGAGGCTGGAACGAGCAGTTCTTC. Translation gives CASSEAAGGWNEQFF. The variable domain in full, with the rest retrieved from reference TRBV2 and TRBJ2-1, is EPEVTQTPSHQVTQMGQEVILRCVPISNHLYFYWYRQILGQKVEFLVSFYNNEISEKSEIFDDQFSVERPDGSNFTLKIRSTKLEDSAMYFCASSEAAGGWNEQFFGPGTRLTVL.

The CDR3 reads CAINSGQGYGYTF. The CDR3 DNA follows: TGTGCCATCAATTCGGGACAGGGCTATGGCTACACCTTC. The chain carries TRBV6-5 and TRBJ1-2; the match to TRBD1 covers 9 bases. In germline, CDR1 is MNHEY, CDR2 SVGAGI. The J segment lost 4 bases and the V segment lost 10 bases, leaving 7 bases of the junction unmatched. This CDR3 contains 13 residues.

This clone is a singleton in its sample. V usage is TRBV5-1 and J usage is TRBJ1-1; 8 bases map to TRBD1. This CDR3 region has 15 residues. Germline assignment: CDR1 SGHRS and CDR2 YFSETQ. Trimming took 4 bases from V and 4 from J; bases not matched to a gene: 9. CDR3 bases: TGCGCCAGCAGCACTCGGACAGGGCTTGGCACTGAAGCTTTCTTT. It encodes CASSTRTGLGTEAFF.

This clone has a single count. V and J are TRBV6-4 and TRBJ2-1; 11 bases fit TRBD2. CDR1 is MRHNA and CDR2 is SNTAGT in the germline V gene. CDR3 length equals 16 residues. V lost 6 bases, J lost 3 bases, and 7 bases stayed unmatched. The CDR3 sequence: CASSETSGGLYNEQFF. For the CDR3, the DNA is TGTGCCAGCAGCGAAACTAGCGGGGGCCTCTACAATGAGCAGTTCTTC.

V gene TRBV11-2 combines with J gene TRBJ1-1; D not certain. Looked up from germline, CDR1 is SGHAT and CDR2 is FQNNGV. CDR3 length equals 15 residues. Trimming removed 3 bases from V and 1 base from J, with 12 bases in between. CDR3 sequence (DNA): TGTGCCAGCAGCTTTAATGCGATTCGGAACACTGAAGCTTTCTTT. Amino acid sequence: CASSFNAIRNTEAFF.

V and J are TRBV12-5 and TRBJ1-2; TRBD1 matches at 7 bases. The trim removed 4 bases at V and 4 bases at J, leaving 3 bases unmatched. The CDR3 sequence is 13 residues long. The germline gives CDR1 LGHNT, CDR2 FRNRAP. The CDR3 DNA reads TGTGCTAGTGGTTCCGGGACAGCCTATGGCTACACCTTC. Encoded protein: CASGSGTAYGYTF.

The CDR3 DNA reads TGTGCCAGTAGTATTGGGGAGGGAAAACTGTTTTTT. This gives the protein CASSIGEGKLFF. The chain recombines TRBV19 with TRBJ1-4; no reliable D call. Germline CDR1 LNHDA, CDR2 SQIVND (reference sequence). The CDR3 is 12 amino acids. Trimming shortened V by 3 bases and J by 10 bases, and 9 bases separated the two germline ends.